The 10 T cell receptor beta chains given below trace back to one sample, sequenced in a study of blood T cells in healthy people across ages. The use of a sample-barcoded 5' primer and a J-beta primer mix characterized a second PCR of roughly 6 to 11 cycles. TCRdb re-analysed the 5' RACE reads in MiXCR, keeping a single row per CDR3 protein. The table shows 850,000 to 950,000 distinct CDR3 sequences, with more than 25% occurring only once. Source material: blood. Receptors were obtained from an elderly woman in good health.

This clonotype was observed a handful of times. The chain is built from TRBV19 and TRBJ2-5; D call uncertain. CDR1 LNHDA and CDR2 SQIVND come from the germline V gene (reference sequence). V shed 6 bases and J shed 11 bases, with 19 bases lying between them. This CDR3 is built from 13 residues. CDR3 sequence: CASSMTRFGWQYF. The CDR3 bases are TGTGCCAGTAGCATGACACGATTCGGGTGGCAGTACTTC.

In its sample, this clonotype was seen a few times. The chain has TRBV20-1 and TRBJ2-2, with no clear D. Germline lookup yields CDR1 DFQATT and CDR2 SNEGSKA (reference sequence). V lost 6 bases to trimming and J lost 1 base, with 15 bases between them. The CDR3 runs to 15 residues. CDR3 coding DNA: TGCAGTGCACCGCAACCGCTAAAGAACACCGGGGAGCTGTTTTTT. Translated, it gives CSAPQPLKNTGELFF.

This clonotype was recorded many times. This sequence joins TRBV6-2 or TRBV6-3 and TRBJ2-7; 9 nucleotides match TRBD1. The CDR3 loop spans 14 amino acids. Germline V gene data show CDR1 as MNHEY and CDR2 as SVGEGT. V was clipped by 1 base and J by 6 bases; unmatched bases: 4. The CDR3 is CASSYFGTGIEQYF. Here the CDR3 DNA reads TGTGCCAGCAGTTACTTCGGGACAGGGATCGAGCAGTACTTC.

Many counts were recorded for this clonotype. The rearrangement uses TRBV5-1 and TRBJ2-1; 13 nucleotides match TRBD2. The CDR3 sequence is 19 residues long. The junction had 9 bases not matched to a gene; V was cut back by 3 bases and J by 0 bases. Germline-derived CDR1 and CDR2 are SGHRS and YFSETQ. The CDR3 here is CASSSSGLAGARSYNEQFF. CDR3 DNA sequence: TGCGCCAGCAGCTCCTCTGGACTAGCGGGGGCCCGCTCCTACAATGAGCAGTTCTTC.

This chain links TRBV6-6 with TRBJ2-2, with D possibly matching TRBD1 (6 bases). V lost 8 bases and J lost 3, with 19 bases in between. The CDR3 totals 16 residues. Germline values: CDR1 MNHNY, CDR2 SVGAGI (reference sequence). The CDR3 is CASVNGGGFHTGELFF. As DNA, the CDR3 is TGTGCCAGCGTAAATGGTGGGGGCTTTCACACCGGGGAGCTGTTTTTT.

The V gene is TRBV12-3 or TRBV12-4, the J gene TRBJ2-3; 9 bases map to TRBD1. The junction had 16 bases not matched to a gene; V was cut back by 5 bases and J by 13 bases. The CDR3 consists of 15 residues. CDR3 DNA sequence: TGTGCCAGCAGTGGGGGGACAGGGAGGGCAGATGTGGAGTATTTT. Its translation: CASSGGTGRADVEYF.

In its sample, this clonotype was seen once. At one end, the junction sequence differs from germline, possibly due to a read error. The chain has TRBV28 and TRBJ1-4; D is unclear. Germline V gene lookup returns CDR1 MDHEN and CDR2 SYDVKM. CDR3 size: 15 residues. The CDR3 coding sequence is TGTGCCAGCAGTTTCCCTGATCCAACTAATGAAAAACGGTTTTTT. Residues: CASSFPDPTNEKRFF.

Concerning this clonotype: This may be a read error, as it is one base from a much larger clone. The chain recombines TRBV20-1 with TRBJ2-3, with a tentative D call TRBD1 (6 bases). Per the germline V gene, CDR1 is DFQATT and CDR2 is SNEGSKA (reference sequence). CDR3 length: 14 amino acids. CDR3: CSAGEGVSTDTQYF. The CDR3 nucleotides read TGCAGTGCTGGAGAGGGGGTTAGCACAGATACGCAGTATTTT.

The V and J genes are TRBV20-1 and TRBJ2-5, with a possible D match to TRBD1 (6 bases). The J call is doubtful: the DNA matches TRBJ2-7 better. The CDR3 covers 15 residues. Germline V gene lookup returns CDR1 DFQATT and CDR2 SNEGSKA (reference sequence). CDR3 bases: TGCAGTGCCATACAGGGTTCCTCTACATACTACGAGCAGTACTTC. It is translated as CSAIQGSSTYYEQYF.

There are a few counts of this clonotype. The chain uses TRBV7-9 and TRBJ1-4; a weak D match, TRBD1 (6 bases). Germline CDR1 reads SEHNR; CDR2 reads FQNEAQ (reference sequence). V shed 2 bases and J shed 7 bases, with 17 bases lying between them. The CDR3 runs to 16 residues. The CDR3 DNA reads TGTGCCAGCAGCTTAAACACGGGGGGCTTTCGTGAAAAACTGTTTTTT. Amino acid sequence: CASSLNTGGFREKLFF.